This T cell receptor (beta chain) was captured by sequencing in a study of breast tumors, draining lymph nodes, adjacent tissues. Germline CDR1 and CDR2: MDHEN and SYDVKM. V was pared by 1 base and J by 12 bases, with 18 bases between. This CDR3 has 14 amino acids. One entry per CDR3 protein, called by TCRdb with MiXCR from the multiplex PCR reads. The table records 200,000 to 300,000 distinct CDR3 sequences, roughly 31% of them present only once. Samples came from axillary lymph nodes draining the breast cancer. The sequencing sample was made of axillary lymph node tissue. The clonotype originates from a female donor with breast cancer. Some clones in this sample may be carry-over from other donors' samples. This chain uses TRBV28 with TRBJ1-2, with D perhaps TRBD1 (5 bases). CDR3 DNA: TGTGCCAGCAGTTTATCGAGCAGGGTGTTCGGAAACACCTTC. Translating gives CASSLSSRVFGNTF.